These T cell receptor beta chains were read from a single sample in a study of a mutant IDH1 vaccine in newly diagnosed glioma. The antigens of these receptors remain unknown. The data were produced by immunoSEQ multiplex PCR, yet TCRdb's version contains in-frame clones alone and is incomplete. The profile shows around 65,000 clones, roughly four fifths of them singletons. Sample: PBMCs, taken from a glioma patient whose treatment included an IDH1 peptide vaccine. These receptors were collected from a man aged 25 to 40 with glioma. Both conserved end residues are part of each CDR3. A D gene is named only where the DNA matches it firmly. Size is omitted from some rows. Given values are once, few, many or a class for expanded clones.

clone_size: .; v_call: TRBV10-1; d_call: TRBD1; j_call: TRBJ2-1; cdr3_aa: CASSFSQNRDRDNNEQFF; cdr3_nt: TGCGCCAGCAGTTTTTCCCAGAACCGGGACAGGGATAACAATGAGCAGTTCTTC
clone_size: .; v_call: TRBV4-1; d_call: TRBD1; j_call: TRBJ2-7; cdr3_aa: CASSQGETGYSYEQYF; cdr3_nt: TGCGCCAGCAGCCAAGGTGAGACAGGGTACTCCTACGAGCAGTACTTC
clone_size: .; v_call: TRBV11-2; d_call: TRBD1; j_call: TRBJ1-1; cdr3_aa: CASSDRTGNTEAFF; cdr3_nt: TGTGCCAGCAGCGACCGGACAGGGAACACTGAAGCTTTCTTT
clone_size: .; v_call: TRBV12-5; d_call: .; j_call: TRBJ2-5; cdr3_aa: CASGSRPLQETQYF; cdr3_nt: TGTGCTAGTGGTTCCCGTCCCCTCCAAGAGACCCAGTACTTC
clone_size: .; v_call: TRBV2; d_call: TRBD2; j_call: TRBJ2-3; cdr3_aa: CASRVGGDSTDTQYF; cdr3_nt: TGTGCCAGCAGAGTCGGGGGGGACAGCACAGATACGCAGTATTTT
clone_size: .; v_call: TRBV7-6; d_call: .; j_call: TRBJ2-3; cdr3_aa: CASSLAQVARTDTQYF; cdr3_nt: TGTGCCAGCAGCTTAGCGCAGGTGGCTAGAACAGATACGCAGTATTTT
clone_size: .; v_call: TRBV11-2; d_call: .; j_call: TRBJ1-6; cdr3_aa: CASSLDTESSYNSPLHF; cdr3_nt: TGTGCCAGCAGCTTAGATACAGAAAGCTCCTATAATTCACCCCTCCACTTT
clone_size: .; v_call: TRBV5-6; d_call: TRBD1; j_call: TRBJ1-2; cdr3_aa: CASSLTGGADYGYTF; cdr3_nt: TGTGCCAGCAGCCTTACAGGGGGCGCGGACTATGGCTACACCTTC
clone_size: .; v_call: TRBV18; d_call: .; j_call: TRBJ2-2; cdr3_aa: CASSPPRSAQGGSTGELFF; cdr3_nt: TGTGCCAGCTCACCACCCCGTAGTGCACAGGGAGGTAGCACCGGGGAGCTGTTTTTT
clone_size: .; v_call: TRBV18; d_call: .; j_call: TRBJ2-5; cdr3_aa: CASSPGSETQYF; cdr3_nt: TGTGCCAGCTCACCAGGTTCTGAGACCCAGTACTTC
clone_size: .; v_call: TRBV9; d_call: .; j_call: TRBJ1-1; cdr3_aa: CASSVLQGNTEAFF; cdr3_nt: TGTGCCAGCAGCGTTTTACAGGGGAACACTGAAGCTTTCTTT
clone_size: few; v_call: TRBV5-5; d_call: TRBD1; j_call: TRBJ1-5; cdr3_aa: CASSFGTALNQPQHF; cdr3_nt: TGTGCCAGCAGCTTCGGGACAGCGCTCAATCAGCCCCAGCATTTT
clone_size: .; v_call: TRBV11-2; d_call: TRBD1; j_call: TRBJ1-1; cdr3_aa: CASILTGTGGFSTEAFF; cdr3_nt: TGTGCCAGCATCCTAACCGGGACAGGGGGGTTTAGCACTGAAGCTTTCTTT
clone_size: .; v_call: TRBV19; d_call: .; j_call: TRBJ1-4; cdr3_aa: CASSRPGDEKLFF; cdr3_nt: TGTGCCAGTAGCCGGCCAGGGGATGAAAAACTGTTTTTT
clone_size: .; v_call: TRBV27; d_call: .; j_call: TRBJ2-7; cdr3_aa: CASSPRTVSSYEQYF; cdr3_nt: TGTGCCAGCAGTCCCCGGACAGTCAGCTCCTACGAGCAGTACTTC
clone_size: few; v_call: TRBV28; d_call: .; j_call: TRBJ2-6; cdr3_aa: CATLGPRGSGANVLTF; cdr3_nt: TGTGCCACCCTGGGGCCTAGGGGCTCTGGGGCCAACGTCCTGACTTTC
clone_size: .; v_call: TRBV10-3; d_call: .; j_call: TRBJ2-7; cdr3_aa: CAISERVVYEQYF; cdr3_nt: TGTGCCATCAGTGAGAGGGTGGTCTACGAGCAGTACTTC
clone_size: .; v_call: TRBV6-5; d_call: TRBD1; j_call: TRBJ1-5; cdr3_aa: CASSPDRGSNQPQHF; cdr3_nt: TGTGCCAGCAGTCCGGACAGGGGCAGCAATCAGCCCCAGCATTTT
clone_size: .; v_call: TRBV9; d_call: .; j_call: TRBJ1-2; cdr3_aa: CASSPTRRGINYGYTF; cdr3_nt: TGTGCCAGCAGCCCCACTCGCAGGGGAATAAACTATGGCTACACCTTC
clone_size: .; v_call: TRBV7-6; d_call: TRBD2; j_call: TRBJ2-7; cdr3_aa: CASSRSGGEQYF; cdr3_nt: TGTGCCAGCAGTCGAAGCGGGGGCGAGCAGTACTTC
clone_size: .; v_call: TRBV9; d_call: .; j_call: TRBJ2-3; cdr3_aa: CASSVARSTDTQYF; cdr3_nt: TGTGCCAGCAGCGTAGCAAGAAGCACAGATACGCAGTATTTT
clone_size: .; v_call: TRBV5-1; d_call: .; j_call: TRBJ2-5; cdr3_aa: CASSDSIQETQYF; cdr3_nt: TGCGCCAGCAGCGACAGCATCCAAGAGACCCAGTACTTC
clone_size: .; v_call: TRBV5-1; d_call: .; j_call: TRBJ1-2; cdr3_aa: CASSLFAGNDGYTF; cdr3_nt: TGCGCCAGCAGCTTGTTTGCAGGGAATGATGGCTACACCTTC
clone_size: few; v_call: TRBV7-9; d_call: TRBD1; j_call: TRBJ1-1; cdr3_aa: CASSPTVTGMNTEAFF; cdr3_nt: TGTGCCAGCAGCCCTACTGTGACAGGGATGAACACTGAAGCTTTCTTT
clone_size: .; v_call: TRBV5-1; d_call: .; j_call: TRBJ2-1; cdr3_aa: CASSSRIDEQFF; cdr3_nt: TGCGCCAGCAGCTCCCGAATAGATGAGCAGTTCTTC
clone_size: .; v_call: TRBV19; d_call: .; j_call: TRBJ2-5; cdr3_aa: CASSMGQSRQETQYF; cdr3_nt: TGTGCCAGTAGTATGGGACAATCTCGGCAAGAGACCCAGTACTTC